A selection of T cell receptor beta chains follows, all from one sample in a study of T cells expressing NK-cell markers. TCRdb reprocessed the 5' RACE reads, keeping one entry per CDR3 protein, no DNA. This sample contains 300,000 or so distinct CDR3 sequences. Sequencing was carried out using blood T cells: a sorted CD56 or NKG2C T cell subset, CD4+ or CD8+ T cells, or bulk PBMC T cells (not recorded which). All receptors derive from a woman aged 18-70 years in good health. Both conserved end residues are part of each CDR3.

V	J	CDR3
TRBV7-3	TRBJ2-1	CASSLGTSGPGEQFF
TRBV4-3	TRBJ1-3	CASSQDLGQGVENTIYF
TRBV19	TRBJ2-2	CASRTTVGELFF
TRBV20-1	TRBJ2-3	CSARGGGRGTDTQYF
TRBV7-2	TRBJ2-3	CASSLRGPTRDTQYF
TRBV7-2	TRBJ1-1	CASSLGQGAGEAFF
TRBV24-1	TRBJ2-1	CATSDSSGGAFVEQFF
TRBV21-1	TRBJ2-7	CASSRMWGYEQYF
TRBV19	TRBJ1-4	CASRQGEKLFF
TRBV2	TRBJ2-6	CASPSRGSGANVLTF
TRBV20-1	TRBJ1-6	CSAILDSNSPLHF
TRBV11-3	TRBJ1-1	CASSRWTNTEAFF
TRBV25-1	TRBJ1-4	CASSDPGRGIANEKLFF
TRBV12-3/TRBV12-4	TRBJ2-3	CASSFAVADTQYF
TRBV19	TRBJ1-6	CARSGDSPLHF
TRBV5-6	TRBJ2-5	CASSLVPSSGETQYF
TRBV20-1	TRBJ1-6	CSAGGYHNSPLHF
TRBV20-1	TRBJ2-3	CSARTSGGSTDTQYF
TRBV5-1	TRBJ1-1	CASNDQGAPTEAFF
TRBV7-2	TRBJ1-2	CASSLTRTGNYGYTF
TRBV12-3/TRBV12-4	TRBJ2-2	CASSPLAGELFF
TRBV13	TRBJ2-2	CASRPWSGELFF
TRBV30	TRBJ2-5	CAWSSGVEETQYF
TRBV20-1	TRBJ2-1	CSAIQRLVNEQFF
TRBV12-3/TRBV12-4	TRBJ2-5	CASSRTSGGAVKTQYF
TRBV15	TRBJ2-6	CATSRGTYSGANVLTF
TRBV5-1	TRBJ1-1	CASRNKNTEAFF
TRBV29-1	TRBJ1-1	CSVNFVNTEAFF
TRBV10-2	TRBJ1-4	CASRPGLNGEKLFF
TRBV12-3/TRBV12-4	TRBJ1-6	CASSPPGPSRSPLHF
TRBV6-2/TRBV6-3	TRBJ2-1	CASSALGLAGNEQFF
TRBV12-3/TRBV12-4	TRBJ2-1	CASSFTSGGSRNEQFF
TRBV4-3	TRBJ2-1	CASSQIYELAGVGQFF
TRBV15	TRBJ1-1	CATSRDRKAARDTEAFF
TRBV11-2	TRBJ2-7	CASSLLDNPYEQYF
TRBV12-3/TRBV12-4	TRBJ2-1	CASSLGGSSDEQFF
TRBV18	TRBJ1-2	CASSPPDGYGYTF
TRBV27	TRBJ2-1	CASSLSWEAYNEQFF
TRBV7-6	TRBJ2-2	CASSVGPENSGKTGELFF
TRBV18	TRBJ2-3	CASSPRDGRTDTQYF
TRBV29-1	TRBJ2-1	CSVDAGRPTYNEQFF
TRBV20-1	TRBJ2-2	CSARVGTSGAGLGGELFF
TRBV20-1	TRBJ1-2	CSARPQGGGYTF
TRBV6-2/TRBV6-3	TRBJ1-1	CASSPPLQPFDRGQRNTEAFF
TRBV12-3/TRBV12-4	TRBJ2-1	CASSWDRSSSYNEQFF
TRBV19	TRBJ2-3	CASSMAEGDTQYF
TRBV6-5	TRBJ1-5	CASSYRHLSNQPQHF
TRBV10-3	TRBJ1-5	CAISEGGGQPQHF
TRBV6-2/TRBV6-3	TRBJ2-3	CASLAGGNADTQYF
TRBV11-2	TRBJ2-4	CASSLGQGTAKNIQYF
TRBV5-1	TRBJ2-5	CASSFSGSSEETQYF
TRBV5-1	TRBJ2-4	CASSLQGYIQYF